Given below is one T cell receptor beta chain in context. This clone's antigen is unknown. No base-level quality is on record; no much larger clone is a single base apart. These data originate in a study of blood T cell repertoires in COVID-19 (dated by TCRdb to about 2020). In terms of the full investigation: Samples from collaborators originated in the United States, Italy and Spain and spanned both the acute and convalescent phases of COVID-19. A freely available public database, intended as a resource for researchers studying the immune response to SARS-CoV-2, is where the repertoires were released. Samples were obtained from the ongoing ImmuneRACE study (first 160 participants) and from 1,200 or so subjects provided by 6 global collaborators. Where available, HLA class I and class II types were obtained from metadata supplied by the sample provider rather than from assay-based typing. The sample metadata nearly always contained a de-identified subject ID, COVID-19 status, age in years and sex. The dataset comprised deeply sampled blood TCRbeta repertoires from subjects exposed to, actively infected with, or recovered from COVID-19. The material from the prospective study consisted of cDNA or gDNA derived from T cells, B-cell-depleted T cells, or PBMCs. Overall results and qualifications from the work: How much clinical and demographic metadata was included differed by source and by participant, and the metadata was provided uncurated.

TCRbeta CDR3 regions were amplified from genomic DNA by means of the immunoSEQ Assay, a bias-controlled multiplex PCR. The original pipeline was this. Within the assay, amplification of reference gene primers was used to estimate how many nucleated cells each sample contained. To quantify the absolute abundance of each unique TCRbeta CDR3 rearrangement, sequence reads were collapsed and filtered. For each sample, productive Simpson clonality was calculated by taking the square root of Simpson's diversity index across productive rearrangements. TCRdb mirrors the immuneACCESS table, restricted to in-frame sequences. Some clones are absent from its copies; in checked studies, under half trace to an unresolved V gene, and the reason for the others is unknown. V and J calls and clone size are those listed in that table; D and trimming were worked out from the DNA. Recorded for this sample are more than 55,000 clones; 75% to 90% of them occurred a single time. 15% to 20% of the sample is taken by the ten largest.

At one collaborating source in Seattle, patients were enrolled during active infection and were followed longitudinally through the course of disease. Collaborating institutions collected whole blood in K2EDTA tubes following their own protocols. For TCRbeta analysis, collaborator samples were shipped as frozen whole blood, as isolated PBMCs, or as DNA extracted from either sample type. The material sequenced was peripheral blood. This TCR was recovered from a woman in her fifties or sixties with COVID-19, enrolled during active disease.

The CDR3 protein sequence reads: CASSLSGTSGRRYEQYF. The sequence in DNA is TGCGCCAGCAGCCTTTCGGGCACTAGCGGGAGACGGTACGAGCAGTACTTC. The chain uses TRBV4-1 and TRBJ2-7, and TRBD2 matches 11 of the central bases. Reading from cysteine to phenylalanine, the CDR3 counts 17 amino acids. The read is trimmed to its CDR3 DNA, 51 bases read in frame from base 1. From the germline V gene, CDR1 is MGHRA and CDR2 is YSYEKL. Trimming accounts for 4 bases at V and 4 bases at J, while the number of junction bases matched to no gene is 12.